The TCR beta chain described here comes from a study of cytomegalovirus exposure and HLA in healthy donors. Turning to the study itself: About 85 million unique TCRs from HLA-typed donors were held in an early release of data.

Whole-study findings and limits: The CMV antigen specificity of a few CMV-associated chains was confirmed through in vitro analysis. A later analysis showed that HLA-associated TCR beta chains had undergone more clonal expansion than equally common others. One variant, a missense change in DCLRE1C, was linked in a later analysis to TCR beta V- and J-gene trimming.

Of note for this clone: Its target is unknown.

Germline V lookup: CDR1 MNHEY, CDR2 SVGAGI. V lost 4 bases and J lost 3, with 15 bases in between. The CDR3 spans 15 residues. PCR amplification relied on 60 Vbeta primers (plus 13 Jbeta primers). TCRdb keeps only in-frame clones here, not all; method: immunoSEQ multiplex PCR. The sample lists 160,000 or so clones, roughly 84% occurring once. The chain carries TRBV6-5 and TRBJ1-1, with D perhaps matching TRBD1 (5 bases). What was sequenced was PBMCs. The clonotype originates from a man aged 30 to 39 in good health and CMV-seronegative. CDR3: CASSFHRTGDTEAFF. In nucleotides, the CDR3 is TGTGCCAGCAGTTTTCACCGGACGGGGGACACTGAAGCTTTCTTT.